Listed below are T cell receptor beta chains from one sample, sequenced in a study of T-cell memory formation after mild COVID-19. TCRdb itself ran the 5' RACE reads through MiXCR, one entry per CDR3 protein. Counted here are fewer than 350,000 distinct CDR3 sequences, less than 20% occurring once; the ten biggest clones make up under 25%. Sequenced input: PBMCs or a T cell subset sorted from them (not recorded which). These receptors originate from a man aged 18 to 30 who had mild COVID-19 (a few samples of this study predate the infection). Cell type and time point are not known. Both conserved end residues are trimmed from each CDR3.

V gene	CDR3 protein
TRBV5-5	ASSLDWNSEAF
TRBV7-7	ASSREQGAEAF
TRBV10-1	ASSESGAGGTDTQY
TRBV29-1	SVGGTGSGTGELF
TRBV6-5	ASSYSVPGQDWITEAF
TRBV5-1	ASSPAADQPQH
TRBV4-1	ASSRTGQLNTEAF
TRBV12-3/TRBV12-4	ASRPGQSETQY
TRBV12-3/TRBV12-4	ASTNGRRTSIRNEQF
TRBV7-2	ASSPGQGPDTQY
TRBV15	ATSRDRNTEAF
TRBV6-1	ASSEYTGATEAF
TRBV7-9	ASSSWGAGDNEQF
TRBV7-9	ASSTPGAEAF
TRBV7-3	ASSLIPAGVTDTQY
TRBV20-1	SARAGTAKNIQY
TRBV10-3	AISIDSWNTEAF
TRBV7-2	ASSSSGAATDTQY
TRBV4-3	ASSQERSTNEKLF
TRBV12-3/TRBV12-4	ASTPSGISEQY
TRBV7-2	ASSLVWGGNEQF
TRBV29-1	SVEEGTGDNEQF
TRBV5-1	ASSPEGDSHSRVLH
TRBV10-3	AISVRQDNSPLH
TRBV6-5	ASWDRGYSPIH